This TCR beta chain was obtained from a study of shared clonotypes between healthy human individuals. General study results and limits: Of the naive CD4 clonotypes, approximately 5% were shared across several donors. Among non-shared clonotypes, generation probabilities were lower than among those shared by all four donors. Represented diversity (both genetic and exposure-history) was limited by the small number of donors.

The deep-level immunoSEQ assay was used. Libraries were prepared by immunoSEQ multiplex PCR; TCRdb keeps only in-frame clonotypes and omits some of them. The sample has a few million clones; just under 95% are singletons. V shed 7 bases, J shed 6 bases, and the junction held 5 bases outside the gene matches. Looked up from germline, CDR1 is LNHNV and CDR2 is YYDKDF (reference sequence). The CDR3 totals 13 residues. A remark on this clone: No antigen is known for it.

Terminally differentiated effector memory CD45RA+ cells were excluded by CCR7 positive selection of CD45RO-negative cells. This chain links TRBV15 with TRBJ2-3; TRBD2 matches 9 bases. The receptor comes from a young man in good health. Some clones in this sample may be carry-over from other donors' samples. Material: naive CD8+ T cells from PBMCs. DNA for the CDR3: TGTGCCACCAATGAGCGGGAGGAGGATACGCAGTATTTT. Protein product: CATNEREEDTQYF.